The rows below give T cell receptor beta chains drawn from one sample of a study of brain T cells in children with intractable seizures. Data came from immunoSEQ multiplex PCR; TCRdb stores just in-frame clones and leaves some out. The sample holds tens of thousands of clones, under 95% seen once. The sample was peripheral blood, taken at surgery. All receptors derive from a girl aged 2 to 10 with Rasmussen encephalitis and intractable seizures. Both conserved end residues are part of each CDR3. A D gene is named only where the DNA matches it firmly. Size values are once, few and many counts, or a class for expanded clones, and some rows have none.

>.|TRBJ2-7|.|TRBV10-3
CAISGTPYEQYF
TGTGCCATCTCCGGCACACCCTACGAGCAGTACTTC
>.|TRBJ2-2|.|TRBV3-1/TRBV3-2
CASSKAVGNRATGELFF
TGTGCCAGCAGTAAAGCGGTGGGGAACAGGGCTACCGGGGAGCTGTTTTTT
>.|TRBJ2-7|TRBD2|TRBV18
CASLGLAGGPHEQYF
TGTGCCAGCTTAGGACTAGCGGGAGGGCCCCACGAGCAGTACTTC
>.|TRBJ1-4|.|TRBV28
CASSLRYFNEKLFF
TGTGCCAGCAGTCTCCGGTACTTCAATGAAAAACTGTTTTTT
>.|TRBJ1-1|.|TRBV5-6
CASSLGDILLNTEAFF
TGTGCCAGCAGCTTAGGGGACATACTGTTGAACACTGAAGCTTTCTTT
>.|TRBJ2-3|.|TRBV4-1
CASSQFDSGPIWQYF
TGCGCCAGCAGCCAATTTGATTCGGGCCCAATCTGGCAGTATTTT
>.|TRBJ1-1|.|TRBV30
CAWSASDWDTEAFF
TGTGCCTGGAGTGCATCGGACTGGGACACTGAAGCTTTCTTT
>.|TRBJ1-4|.|TRBV7-6
CASSPFGTREEKLFF
TGTGCCAGCAGCCCCTTTGGGACCAGGGAGGAAAAACTGTTTTTT
>.|TRBJ1-2|TRBD1|TRBV28
CASSSDRVGYTF
TGTGCCAGCAGTTCCGACAGGGTAGGCTACACCTTC
>.|TRBJ1-3|TRBD1|TRBV9
CASSKQGAFGNTIYF
TGTGCCAGCAGCAAGCAGGGGGCTTTTGGAAACACCATATATTTT
>.|TRBJ1-1|TRBD1|TRBV19
CASSIVGTGRAEAFF
TGTGCCAGTAGTATAGTCGGGACAGGGAGGGCTGAAGCTTTCTTT
>.|TRBJ2-5|.|TRBV7-3
CASRPRETQYF
TGTGCCAGCAGACCCCGGGAGACCCAGTACTTC
>.|TRBJ1-2|TRBD1|TRBV19
CASSGPGGVGGRGYTF
TGTGCCAGTAGTGGGCCAGGGGGCGTGGGGGGCCGTGGCTACACCTTC
>.|TRBJ1-1|TRBD1|TRBV24-1
CATSDYDRDFFVAFF
TGTGCCACCAGTGATTACGACAGGGATTTTTTTGTAGCTTTCTTT
>.|TRBJ2-3|TRBD2|TRBV5-1
CASRTQRDGSDTQYF
TGCGCCAGCAGGACGCAGCGGGATGGCTCAGATACGCAGTATTTT
>.|TRBJ1-1|.|TRBV6-2/TRBV6-3
CASSEMNTEAFF
TGTGCCAGCAGCGAGATGAACACTGAAGCTTTCTTT
>.|TRBJ2-7|.|TRBV3-1/TRBV3-2
CASSHTGEQYF
TGTGCCAGCAGCCACACTGGGGAGCAGTACTTC
>.|TRBJ1-4|.|TRBV9
CASSPELFF
TGTGCCAGCAGCCCCGAACTGTTTTTT
>.|TRBJ2-1|.|TRBV5-4
CASSPPSLNEQFF
TGTGCCAGCAGCCCACCTAGCCTTAATGAGCAGTTCTTC
>.|TRBJ2-1|TRBD2|TRBV27
CASSFTSGVDEQFF
TGTGCCAGCAGTTTCACTAGCGGGGTGGATGAGCAGTTCTTC
>.|TRBJ2-1|.|TRBV4-1
CASSHSNNEQFF
TGCGCCAGCAGCCACTCCAACAATGAGCAGTTCTTC
>few|TRBJ2-2|.|TRBV6-5
CASSYSGITGELFF
TGTGCCAGCAGTTACTCGGGGATCACCGGGGAGCTGTTTTTT
>.|TRBJ1-3|.|TRBV7-9
CASQFTGNTIYF
TGTGCCAGCCAGTTTACTGGAAACACCATATATTTT
>.|TRBJ2-7|.|TRBV7-9
CASSPGGRGEQYF
TGTGCCAGCAGCCCCGGGGGGCGGGGAGAGCAGTACTTC
>.|TRBJ2-2|.|TRBV7-9
CASSLARAIRPGELFF
TGTGCCAGCAGCTTAGCGCGTGCTATTAGGCCCGGGGAGCTGTTTTTT
>.|TRBJ2-5|.|TRBV5-4
CASSSQGGGETQYF
TGTGCCAGCAGTTCGCAGGGAGGGGGAGAGACCCAGTACTTC
>.|TRBJ1-4|.|TRBV6-1
CASSEGSGHLEKLFF
TGTGCCAGCAGTGAAGGGTCGGGACATCTCGAAAAACTGTTTTTT
>.|TRBJ2-3|TRBD2|TRBV9
CASSVATTSGGYTDTQYF
TGTGCCAGCAGCGTAGCTACAACTAGCGGGGGGTATACAGATACGCAGTATTTT
>.|TRBJ2-7|.|TRBV27
CASSRRAVSYEQYF
TGTGCCAGCAGTCGCCGGGCGGTGTCCTACGAGCAGTACTTC
>.|TRBJ2-7|TRBD1|TRBV5-6
CASSNTQGAGYEQYF
TGTGCCAGCAGCAACACACAGGGGGCGGGGTACGAGCAGTACTTC
>once|TRBJ2-1|.|TRBV19
CASSMIQADEQFF
TGTGCCAGTAGTATGATCCAAGCTGATGAGCAGTTCTTC
>.|TRBJ1-5|.|TRBV20-1
CSASETGGLQPQHF
TGCAGTGCTAGTGAAACGGGGGGGCTGCAGCCCCAGCATTTT
>.|TRBJ1-2|.|TRBV4-1
CASSHNRASGYTF
TGCGCCAGCAGCCACAACAGGGCGAGTGGCTACACCTTC
>.|TRBJ2-5|TRBD2|TRBV7-2
CASSGQSGTLGETQYF
TGTGCCAGCAGTGGCCAGAGCGGGACTCTCGGGGAGACCCAGTACTTC
>.|TRBJ1-1|.|TRBV28
CASSLKGDTEAFF
TGTGCCAGCAGCCTTAAGGGGGACACTGAAGCTTTCTTT
>.|TRBJ2-7|.|TRBV20-1
CSASRWGYEQYF
TGCAGTGCGAGTCGGTGGGGGTACGAGCAGTACTTC
>.|TRBJ2-7|.|TRBV14
CASSLQGFGEQYF
TGTGCCAGCAGCCTTCAGGGGTTCGGCGAGCAGTACTTC
>.|TRBJ2-2|TRBD2|TRBV27
CASSRLADNTGELFF
TGTGCCAGCTCTCGACTAGCGGATAACACCGGGGAGCTGTTTTTT
>once|TRBJ1-3|.|TRBV28
CASGVAGNTIYF
TGTGCCAGCGGGGTTGCGGGAAACACCATATATTTT
>once|TRBJ2-7|.|TRBV7-2
CASIGQNYEQYF
TGTGCCAGCATTGGCCAGAACTACGAGCAGTACTTC
>.|TRBJ2-1|.|TRBV5-6
CASSSTRRQELANEQFF
TGTGCCAGCAGCTCGACCCGCCGACAGGAGTTGGCCAATGAGCAGTTCTTC
>.|TRBJ1-6|.|TRBV21-1
CASSRTGAYNSPLHF
TGTGCCAGCAGCAGGACAGGGGCCTATAATTCACCCCTCCACTTT
>.|TRBJ1-1|.|TRBV6-5
CASGLGGNTEAFF
TGTGCCAGCGGGTTGGGGGGGAACACTGAAGCTTTCTTT
>.|TRBJ1-4|.|TRBV5-6
CASSPSGGRRLSANEKLFF
TGTGCCAGCAGCCCTTCGGGGGGGAGGAGGCTCTCAGCTAATGAAAAACTGTTTTTT
>.|TRBJ1-3|.|TRBV30
CAWSLVAGNTIYF
TGTGCCTGGAGTTTAGTAGCTGGAAACACCATATATTTT
>.|TRBJ1-4|.|TRBV3-1/TRBV3-2
CASSQVAGATNEKLFF
TGTGCCAGCAGCCAAGTCGCGGGTGCAACTAATGAAAAACTGTTTTTT
>.|TRBJ2-5|.|TRBV6-5
CASSYSGRGTQYF
TGTGCCAGCAGTTACTCGGGCCGGGGGACCCAGTACTTC